The 13 T cell receptor beta chains below come from one sample, sequenced in a study of blood T cell repertoires in COVID-19. Only in-frame clones appear in the TCRdb table, and some are missing; sequencing was by immunoSEQ multiplex PCR. The sample gives 200,000 to 250,000 clones, approximately 90% of which show up once; roughly 10% is in the top ten. Sequencing was performed on peripheral blood. These TCRs come from a woman between 50 and 59 years old with COVID-19, enrolled during active disease.

The CDR3 here is CASSLDGRETQYF. The CDR3 bases are TGTGCCAGCAGCTTAGACGGTCGAGAGACCCAGTACTTC. V is TRBV11-3 and J is TRBJ2-5; D is undetermined. V gave up 0 bases and J gave up 4 bases, with 6 bases separating them. This CDR3 spans 13 amino acids. Germline CDR1 is SGHNT and CDR2 is YENEEA.

The rearrangement links TRBV21-1 to TRBJ1-2; the D segment call TRBD1 is taken from the table without a DNA check. TRBV21-1 counts as a pseudogene. The CDR3 totals 17 residues. In DNA, the CDR3 is TGTGCCAGCAGCAAAGAGAGGTGGGCAGGGACTAACTATGGCTACACCTTC. It is translated as CASSKERWAGTNYGYTF.

This clone was observed once. This chain links TRBV5-5 with TRBJ2-3, with 8 bases fitting TRBD2. There are 16 residues in the CDR3. Germline CDR1 reads SGHKS; CDR2 reads YYEKEE (reference sequence). Germline trimming cut 6 bases from V and 0 bases from J; bases unmatched to any gene: 9. CDR3 nucleotide sequence: TGTGCCAGCATCGGGGGGGGAGCCCCTAGCACAGATACGCAGTATTTT. Translated, it gives CASIGGGAPSTDTQYF.

V gene TRBV2 combines with J gene TRBJ2-3; possibly TRBD2 for D (6 bases). Trimming stripped 6 bases from V and 2 bases from J, with 12 bases between. The CDR3 is made up of 14 amino acids. The germline V gene encodes CDR1 SNHLY and CDR2 FYNNEI. CDR3 region: CASRFRGNTDTQYF. The CDR3, as DNA: TGTGCCAGCAGATTCCGGGGGAACACAGATACGCAGTATTTT.

V and J are TRBV6-2 or TRBV6-3 and TRBJ1-2, with 7 positions matching TRBD1. Losses at the gene ends were 2 bases for V and 4 bases for J; bases not matched to a gene: 1. Germline V gene lookup returns CDR1 MNHEY and CDR2 SVGEGT. CDR3 length equals 13 residues. The CDR3 DNA reads TGTGCCAGCAGTTACCCAGGGGGCTATGGCTACACCTTC. This translates into CASSYPGGYGYTF.

This clone has a single count. The rearrangement joins TRBV6-6 to TRBJ1-2; D gene uncertain. CDR3 size: 11 residues. Trimming removed 10 bases at V and 5 bases at J, with 11 bases between. The germline V gene has CDR1 MNHNY and CDR2 SVGAGI (reference sequence). The CDR3 DNA follows: TGTGCCATTTCGGGGTATTATGGCTACACCTTC. It codes for CAISGYYGYTF.

The chain recombines TRBV11-2 with TRBJ1-4; 8 bases line up with TRBD1. This CDR3 has 14 residues. Germline values: CDR1 SGHAT, CDR2 FQNNGV. The V segment lost 2 bases and the J segment 8 bases; nucleotides outside the gene matches: 4. This CDR3 is CASSLQGAGEKLFF. Written as DNA, the CDR3 is TGTGCCAGCAGCTTACAGGGGGCAGGGGAAAAACTGTTTTTT.

The chain is built from TRBV19 and TRBJ2-3; no clear D gene. Trimming removed 5 bases from V and 1 base from J, with 10 bases in between. The germline CDR1 and CDR2 sequences are LNHDA and SQIVND (reference sequence). The CDR3 has 14 amino acids. CDR3 amino acids: CASSPYSRTDTQYF. The CDR3 coding sequence is TGTGCCAGTAGTCCGTACTCGCGCACAGATACGCAGTATTTT. The complete variable domain, with remaining parts taken from reference TRBV19 and TRBJ2-3, reads DGGITQSPKYLFRKEGQNVTLSCEQNLNHDAMYWYRQDPGQGLRLIYYSQIVNDFQKGDIAEGYSVSREKKESFPLTVTSAQKNPTAFYLCASSPYSRTDTQYFGPGTRLTVL.

The chain couples TRBV19 to TRBJ2-1; 7 nucleotides line up with TRBD2. The CDR3 extends over 16 amino acids. Trimming cost V 2 bases and J 5 bases; bases outside gene matches: 9. Germline V gene lookup returns CDR1 LNHDA and CDR2 SQIVND (reference sequence). CDR3 DNA: TGTGCCAGTAGTATAAGTCCCCCTAGCGGTAACAATGAGCAGTTCTTC. This gives the protein CASSISPPSGNNEQFF.

The V call is TRBV6-2 or TRBV6-3, the J call TRBJ1-6; possibly TRBD1 for D (6 bases). The CDR3 contains 14 residues. Germline CDR1 reads MNHEY; CDR2 reads SVGEGT. The V end lost 6 bases, the J end lost 6 bases, and 12 bases lay between the germline ends. CDR3 in DNA: TGTGCCAGCAGCTCCGGACAGACTAATTCACCCCTCCACTTT. Amino acid sequence: CASSSGQTNSPLHF.

The chain carries TRBV11-2 and TRBJ2-7; D not certain. This CDR3 contains 12 residues. V shed 4 bases and J shed 0 bases, with 4 bases lying between them. Germline loops: CDR1 SGHAT, CDR2 FQNNGV. For the CDR3, the DNA is TGTGCCAGCAGCTCGAGCTCCTACGAGCAGTACTTC. Amino acids: CASSSSSYEQYF.

This rearrangement joins TRBV9 to TRBJ1-6; D remains unclear. The CDR3 spans 13 residues. Germline assignment: CDR1 SGDLS and CDR2 YYNGEE. V gave up 0 bases and J gave up 7 bases, with 5 bases separating them. In nucleotides, the CDR3 is TGTGCCAGCAGCGTAGAACAAAATTCACCCCTCCACTTT. As protein: CASSVEQNSPLHF.

The genes are TRBV6-5 and TRBJ1-5; 8 nucleotides line up with TRBD1. From germline, CDR1 is MNHEY and CDR2 SVGAGI. The CDR3 consists of 14 residues. V lost 7 bases and J lost 1; bases outside the gene matches: 3. CDR3 residues: CASIRTGSNQPQHF. Written as DNA, the CDR3 is TGTGCCAGCATCCGGACAGGGAGCAATCAGCCCCAGCATTTT.